This is a list of T cell receptor beta chains from one sample in a study of blood T cell repertoires in COVID-19. Sequencing used immunoSEQ multiplex PCR; TCRdb keeps in-frame clones, though not all of them. The profile shows some 390,000 clones, more than 70% of them singletons. The sequencing input was peripheral blood. Receptors were obtained from a woman aged 55 to 70 with COVID-19, enrolled during active disease. CDR3s include the opening cysteine and the closing phenylalanine or tryptophan. The D gene is left open where the match is weak. For some rows the clone size is stated as once, few or many, or as a class when expanded; others skip it.

abundance: .; d_gene: TRBD2; v_gene: TRBV7-3; j_gene: TRBJ2-3; CDR3aa: CASRSAGGGDTQYF; CDR3nt: TGTGCCAGCAGGTCAGCGGGGGGCGGAGATACGCAGTATTTT
abundance: once; d_gene: TRBD1; v_gene: TRBV28; j_gene: TRBJ2-7; CDR3aa: CASTNQGASSYEQYF; CDR3nt: TGTGCCAGCACAAACCAGGGGGCGAGCTCCTACGAGCAGTACTTC
abundance: .; d_gene: TRBD1; v_gene: TRBV19; j_gene: TRBJ2-2; CDR3aa: CASSIPGQGTGELFF; CDR3nt: TGTGCCAGTAGTATACCGGGACAGGGGACCGGGGAGCTGTTTTTT
abundance: .; d_gene: .; v_gene: TRBV6-5; j_gene: TRBJ1-1; CDR3aa: CASRVTGNTEAFF; CDR3nt: TGTGCCAGCAGGGTGACAGGGAACACTGAAGCTTTCTTT
abundance: once; d_gene: TRBD1; v_gene: TRBV19; j_gene: TRBJ1-3; CDR3aa: CASTMGQGRNTIYF; CDR3nt: TGTGCCAGTACGATGGGACAGGGAAGAAACACCATATATTTT
abundance: .; d_gene: TRBD2; v_gene: TRBV5-1; j_gene: TRBJ2-2; CDR3aa: CASTGLAGDTTGELFF; CDR3nt: TGCGCCAGCACCGGACTAGCGGGGGATACCACCGGGGAGCTGTTTTTT
abundance: .; d_gene: .; v_gene: TRBV11-2; j_gene: TRBJ1-1; CDR3aa: CASSSSGHWEPEAFF; CDR3nt: TGTGCCAGCAGCTCATCGGGACACTGGGAACCTGAAGCTTTCTTT
abundance: .; d_gene: TRBD2; v_gene: TRBV3-1/TRBV3-2; j_gene: TRBJ2-5; CDR3aa: CASSQDFLAGGETQYF; CDR3nt: TGTGCCAGCAGCCAAGATTTTCTAGCGGGGGGAGAGACCCAGTACTTC
abundance: once; d_gene: .; v_gene: TRBV12-5; j_gene: TRBJ1-5; CDR3aa: CASGSGGAGQPQHF; CDR3nt: TGTGCTAGTGGCTCCGGGGGGGCAGGGCAGCCCCAGCATTTT
abundance: .; d_gene: .; v_gene: TRBV6-1; j_gene: TRBJ1-2; CDR3aa: CASSEAYTGRSVTNYGYTF; CDR3nt: TGTGCCAGCAGTGAAGCATATACGGGGAGAAGCGTAACTAACTATGGCTACACCTTC
abundance: few; d_gene: .; v_gene: TRBV19; j_gene: TRBJ1-5; CDR3aa: CASSIGRVNQPQHF; CDR3nt: TGTGCCAGTAGTATCGGCAGGGTGAATCAGCCCCAGCATTTT
abundance: .; d_gene: .; v_gene: TRBV7-3; j_gene: TRBJ1-4; CDR3aa: CASSLMGAANEKLFF; CDR3nt: TGTGCCAGCAGCTTAATGGGGGCGGCTAATGAAAAACTGTTTTTT
abundance: .; d_gene: TRBD1; v_gene: TRBV10-3; j_gene: TRBJ2-7; CDR3aa: CAIEGQGSYEQYF; CDR3nt: TGTGCCATCGAAGGACAGGGGTCCTACGAGCAGTACTTC
abundance: .; d_gene: .; v_gene: TRBV5-1; j_gene: TRBJ1-1; CDR3aa: CASSLVMGVNTEAFF; CDR3nt: TGCGCCAGCAGCTTGGTAATGGGCGTGAACACTGAAGCTTTCTTT
abundance: .; d_gene: TRBD2; v_gene: TRBV2; j_gene: TRBJ2-7; CDR3aa: CASSGTGTSGTYEQYF; CDR3nt: TGTGCCAGCAGTGGCACCGGGACTAGCGGAACCTACGAGCAGTACTTC
abundance: .; d_gene: .; v_gene: TRBV5-1; j_gene: TRBJ2-7; CDR3aa: CASSPQDGSSYEQYF; CDR3nt: TGCGCCAGCAGCCCACAGGACGGAAGCTCCTACGAGCAGTACTTC
abundance: .; d_gene: .; v_gene: TRBV19; j_gene: TRBJ1-5; CDR3aa: CASSIVGGLINQPQHF; CDR3nt: TGTGCCAGTAGTATAGTGGGAGGGTTAATCAATCAGCCCCAGCATTTT
abundance: .; d_gene: TRBD2; v_gene: TRBV5-1; j_gene: TRBJ2-3; CDR3aa: CASSLTSGGDTDTQYF; CDR3nt: TGCGCCAGCAGCCTAACTAGCGGGGGGGACACAGATACGCAGTATTTT
abundance: .; d_gene: TRBD1; v_gene: TRBV6-4; j_gene: TRBJ2-3; CDR3aa: CASSRTGGADTQYF; CDR3nt: TGTGCCAGCAGCAGGACAGGGGGCGCCGATACGCAGTATTTT
abundance: .; d_gene: .; v_gene: TRBV28; j_gene: TRBJ1-2; CDR3aa: CASSTPAGVTYGYTF; CDR3nt: TGTGCCAGCAGTACCCCGGCGGGGGTAACCTATGGCTACACCTTC
abundance: .; d_gene: TRBD1; v_gene: TRBV3-1/TRBV3-2; j_gene: TRBJ2-3; CDR3aa: CASRDRGTDTQYF; CDR3nt: TGTGCCAGCAGGGACAGGGGCACAGATACGCAGTATTTT
abundance: .; d_gene: .; v_gene: TRBV11-3; j_gene: TRBJ1-3; CDR3aa: CASSSRAQRNTIYF; CDR3nt: TGTGCCAGCAGCTCTCGGGCCCAGCGGAACACCATATATTTT
abundance: .; d_gene: .; v_gene: TRBV7-9; j_gene: TRBJ2-7; CDR3aa: CASSFQNYEQYF; CDR3nt: TGTGCCAGCAGCTTCCAGAACTACGAGCAGTACTTC
abundance: .; d_gene: TRBD2; v_gene: TRBV5-4; j_gene: TRBJ2-7; CDR3aa: CASSRPGGSYEQYF; CDR3nt: TGTGCCAGCAGCCGCCCGGGGGGGTCATACGAGCAGTACTTC
abundance: .; d_gene: .; v_gene: TRBV18; j_gene: TRBJ1-5; CDR3aa: CASSPQKGQDQPQHF; CDR3nt: TGTGCCAGCTCACCCCAGAAGGGGCAAGATCAGCCCCAGCATTTT
abundance: .; d_gene: TRBD1; v_gene: TRBV6-6; j_gene: TRBJ1-2; CDR3aa: CASSQEDRGYTF; CDR3nt: TGTGCCAGCAGTCAAGAGGACAGGGGCTACACCTTC
abundance: .; d_gene: .; v_gene: TRBV5-8; j_gene: TRBJ1-1; CDR3aa: CASSLGSGRNTEAFF; CDR3nt: TGTGCCAGCAGCTTGGGGTCGGGGAGGAACACTGAAGCTTTCTTT
abundance: .; d_gene: TRBD1; v_gene: TRBV5-1; j_gene: TRBJ1-2; CDR3aa: CASSGGTGTGGYTF; CDR3nt: TGCGCCAGCAGCGGGGGGACAGGGACCGGTGGCTACACCTTC
abundance: .; d_gene: TRBD2; v_gene: TRBV7-6; j_gene: TRBJ2-2; CDR3aa: CASSLQRGGAGELFF; CDR3nt: TGTGCCAGCAGCTTGCAGCGGGGGGGCGCCGGGGAGCTGTTTTTT
abundance: .; d_gene: TRBD2; v_gene: TRBV19; j_gene: TRBJ2-3; CDR3aa: CASSIELGLAGYTDTQYF; CDR3nt: TGTGCCAGTAGTATAGAGCTTGGACTAGCGGGATACACAGATACGCAGTATTTT
abundance: .; d_gene: .; v_gene: TRBV19; j_gene: TRBJ1-2; CDR3aa: CASNTDRGSYGYTF; CDR3nt: TGTGCCAGTAACACCGACAGAGGAAGCTATGGCTACACCTTC
abundance: once; d_gene: .; v_gene: TRBV6-2/TRBV6-3; j_gene: TRBJ2-5; CDR3aa: CASSTGQKETQYF; CDR3nt: TGTGCCAGCAGTACCGGACAGAAAGAGACCCAGTACTTC
abundance: .; d_gene: TRBD1; v_gene: TRBV5-6; j_gene: TRBJ2-2; CDR3aa: CASSHPDRDTGELFF; CDR3nt: TGTGCCAGCAGTCACCCGGACAGGGATACCGGGGAGCTGTTTTTT
abundance: .; d_gene: TRBD1; v_gene: TRBV29-1; j_gene: TRBJ1-1; CDR3aa: CSVWTGGRQAFF; CDR3nt: TGCAGCGTGTGGACAGGCGGCAGGCAAGCTTTCTTT
abundance: .; d_gene: .; v_gene: TRBV10-3; j_gene: TRBJ1-3; CDR3aa: CAISESVNQRADGNTIYF; CDR3nt: TGTGCCATCAGTGAGTCCGTAAATCAGCGGGCGGACGGAAACACCATATATTTT
abundance: .; d_gene: .; v_gene: TRBV19; j_gene: TRBJ1-4; CDR3aa: CASSLGDYTTNEKLFF; CDR3nt: TGTGCCAGCTCTTTAGGGGACTACACAACTAATGAAAAACTGTTTTTT
abundance: .; d_gene: TRBD1; v_gene: TRBV3-1/TRBV3-2; j_gene: TRBJ1-2; CDR3aa: CASSYRGTGVGYTF; CDR3nt: TGTGCCAGCAGCTATAGGGGGACAGGGGTCGGCTACACCTTC
abundance: .; d_gene: .; v_gene: TRBV30; j_gene: TRBJ2-7; CDR3aa: CAWRGPVSSYEQYF; CDR3nt: TGTGCCTGGAGGGGGCCGGTGAGCTCCTACGAGCAGTACTTC
abundance: .; d_gene: .; v_gene: TRBV6-4; j_gene: TRBJ2-1; CDR3aa: CARREHNEQFF; CDR3nt: TGTGCCAGGAGGGAACACAATGAGCAGTTCTTC
abundance: .; d_gene: TRBD2; v_gene: TRBV7-3; j_gene: TRBJ2-1; CDR3aa: CASSFSGGETEQFF; CDR3nt: TGTGCCAGCAGCTTTAGCGGGGGCGAGACTGAGCAGTTCTTC
abundance: .; d_gene: TRBD1; v_gene: TRBV7-3; j_gene: TRBJ1-5; CDR3aa: CASSPQGNQPQHF; CDR3nt: TGTGCCAGCAGCCCACAGGGGAATCAGCCCCAGCATTTT
abundance: .; d_gene: .; v_gene: TRBV11-3; j_gene: TRBJ2-2; CDR3aa: CASSFRGNTGELFF; CDR3nt: TGTGCCAGCAGCTTTAGGGGAAACACCGGGGAGCTGTTTTTT
abundance: .; d_gene: .; v_gene: TRBV5-1; j_gene: TRBJ2-2; CDR3aa: CASRSVGGSDTGELFF; CDR3nt: TGCGCCAGCAGGTCGGTTGGGGGGTCCGACACCGGGGAGCTGTTTTTT
abundance: .; d_gene: .; v_gene: TRBV5-8; j_gene: TRBJ1-1; CDR3aa: CASSLRVGHTEAFF; CDR3nt: TGTGCCAGCAGCTTGAGGGTGGGGCACACTGAAGCTTTCTTT
abundance: .; d_gene: .; v_gene: TRBV19; j_gene: TRBJ1-1; CDR3aa: CASSSRRNTEAFF; CDR3nt: TGTGCCAGTAGTAGTCGCAGGAACACTGAAGCTTTCTTT
abundance: .; d_gene: TRBD2; v_gene: TRBV6-5; j_gene: TRBJ2-7; CDR3aa: CASSFTSGPYEQYF; CDR3nt: TGTGCCAGCAGTTTTACTAGCGGACCCTACGAGCAGTACTTC
abundance: .; d_gene: .; v_gene: TRBV30; j_gene: TRBJ2-6; CDR3aa: CAWEQEITGTGANVLTF; CDR3nt: TGTGCCTGGGAACAAGAGATTACAGGGACCGGGGCCAACGTCCTGACTTTC
abundance: .; d_gene: TRBD1; v_gene: TRBV28; j_gene: TRBJ2-7; CDR3aa: CASSVRTGLSEEQYF; CDR3nt: TGTGCCAGCAGTGTCCGGACAGGCCTGAGTGAAGAGCAGTACTTC
abundance: .; d_gene: .; v_gene: TRBV5-5; j_gene: TRBJ2-5; CDR3aa: CASSLADRGLDF; CDR3nt: TGTGCCAGCAGCTTGGCCGACCGGGGGTTAGACTTC
abundance: .; d_gene: TRBD1; v_gene: TRBV6-6; j_gene: TRBJ1-4; CDR3aa: CASSYPQRTGNEKLFF; CDR3nt: TGTGCCAGCAGTTACCCCCAAAGGACAGGCAATGAAAAACTGTTTTTT
abundance: once; d_gene: .; v_gene: TRBV6-1; j_gene: TRBJ2-7; CDR3aa: CASSDRVSYEQYF; CDR3nt: TGTGCCAGCAGTGACAGGGTTTCCTACGAGCAGTACTTC
abundance: once; d_gene: .; v_gene: TRBV19; j_gene: TRBJ1-5; CDR3aa: CASSTPGGGIDQPQHF; CDR3nt: TGTGCCAGTAGTACCCCCGGCGGGGGGATCGATCAGCCCCAGCATTTT
abundance: .; d_gene: .; v_gene: TRBV6-5; j_gene: TRBJ2-7; CDR3aa: CASSYSWQGPYEQYF; CDR3nt: TGTGCCAGCAGTTACTCGTGGCAGGGGCCTTACGAGCAGTACTTC
abundance: once; d_gene: TRBD2; v_gene: TRBV4-2; j_gene: TRBJ2-5; CDR3aa: CASSQGGGQETQYF; CDR3nt: TGTGCCAGCAGCCAAGGGGGGGGCCAAGAGACCCAGTACTTC
abundance: .; d_gene: .; v_gene: TRBV18; j_gene: TRBJ1-1; CDR3aa: CASSPGQNTEAFF; CDR3nt: TGTGCCAGCTCACCTGGGCAGAACACTGAAGCTTTCTTT